The rows below give T cell receptor beta chains drawn from one sample of a study of blood T cell repertoires in COVID-19. Using immunoSEQ multiplex PCR, the repertoire was profiled, and TCRdb retains in-frame clones only, with some absent. This repertoire shows tens of thousands of clones, 85% found once; its top ten account for 38%. The specimen sequenced was peripheral blood. The source of these receptors is a man of 80 years or more with acute or convalescent COVID-19. Both conserved end residues are part of each CDR3. A D gene is named only where the DNA matches it firmly. Clone size is given for some rows only: seen once, a few or many times, or a class if the clone is expanded.

d_gene	abundance	v_gene	j_gene	len	CDR3aa	CDR3nt
.	.	TRBV21-1	TRBJ2-5	16	CASSKVIAGMLETQYF	TGTGCCAGCAGCAAAGTGATTGCGGGAATGTTGGAGACCCAGTACTTC
.	.	TRBV5-4	TRBJ1-3	15	CASSLAGGAGNTIYF	TGTGCCAGCAGCTTGGCGGGGGGAGCCGGAAACACCATATATTTT
.	.	TRBV7-2	TRBJ1-2	14	CASSETATVDGYTF	TGTGCCAGCAGCGAAACGGCGACAGTGGATGGCTACACCTTC
.	.	TRBV27	TRBJ2-3	11	CASTYLGTQYF	TGTGCCAGCACATACCTCGGTACGCAGTATTTT
.	.	TRBV29-1	TRBJ2-1	11	CSVTGRDEQFF	TGCAGCGTTACAGGGAGAGATGAGCAGTTCTTC
.	.	TRBV13	TRBJ2-2	14	CASSSWGRTGELFF	TGTGCCAGCAGCTCTTGGGGGCGCACCGGGGAGCTGTTTTTT
.	once	TRBV4-2	TRBJ2-7	15	CASSQGLRGHYEQYF	TGTGCCAGCAGCCAAGGGCTCCGGGGACACTACGAGCAGTACTTC
TRBD1	.	TRBV6-5	TRBJ1-1	14	CASRDRGSNTEAFF	TGTGCCAGCCGGGACAGGGGGTCGAACACTGAAGCTTTCTTT
TRBD2	.	TRBV12-3/TRBV12-4	TRBJ2-7	13	CASSSSGAYEQYF	TGTGCCAGCAGCTCTAGCGGTGCCTACGAGCAGTACTTC
.	.	TRBV10-1	TRBJ2-7	12	CASSISSYEQYF	TGCGCCAGCAGTATCTCCTCCTACGAGCAGTACTTC
.	few	TRBV7-2	TRBJ2-1	17	CASSLMAGLAIYNEQFF	TGTGCCAGCAGCTTAATGGCTGGACTGGCTATCTACAATGAGCAGTTCTTC
TRBD1	.	TRBV9	TRBJ1-6	15	CASSTQGAWNSPLHF	TGTGCCAGCAGCACGCAGGGGGCCTGGAATTCACCCCTCCACTTT
TRBD2	.	TRBV19	TRBJ2-7	14	CASSSGLAGYEQYF	TGTGCCAGTAGTTCGGGACTAGCGGGCTACGAGCAGTACTTC
TRBD2	.	TRBV13	TRBJ2-6	20	CASSLGGSGTPYSGANVLTF	TGTGCCAGCAGCTTAGGTGGTAGCGGGACGCCGTACTCTGGGGCCAACGTCCTGACTTTC
.	.	TRBV28	TRBJ2-3	13	CASRSTGPPTQYF	TGTGCCAGCAGATCCACAGGTCCACCTACGCAGTATTTT
.	.	TRBV3-1/TRBV3-2	TRBJ2-1	13	CASSQVFENEQFF	TGTGCCAGCAGCCAAGTGTTCGAGAATGAGCAGTTCTTC
.	.	TRBV5-1	TRBJ1-1	14	CASSLTVLGTEAFF	TGCGCCAGCAGCCTGACAGTTTTGGGCACTGAAGCTTTCTTT
TRBD1	.	TRBV5-1	TRBJ2-5	15	CASSLGGRGPETQYF	TGCGCCAGCAGCTTGGGGGGCAGGGGGCCAGAGACCCAGTACTTC
.	.	TRBV2	TRBJ2-1	15	CASRNRLSSYNEQFF	TGTGCCAGCAGAAACAGATTAAGCTCCTACAATGAGCAGTTCTTC
TRBD2	few	TRBV7-3	TRBJ2-1	16	CASSSGVAWSYNEQFF	TGTGCCAGCAGCAGCGGGGTTGCGTGGTCCTACAATGAGCAGTTCTTC
TRBD1	once	TRBV5-8	TRBJ2-5	16	CASSLFFGTEQETQYF	TGTGCCAGCAGCTTGTTCTTCGGGACAGAGCAAGAGACCCAGTACTTC
TRBD1	.	TRBV11-2	TRBJ1-1	16	CASSLVMGQRYTEAFF	TGTGCCAGCAGCTTAGTGATGGGACAGAGATACACTGAAGCTTTCTTT
.	once	TRBV7-9	TRBJ2-3	13	CASSFRGTDTQYF	TGTGCCAGCAGCTTTCGGGGCACAGATACGCAGTATTTT
.	.	TRBV7-3	TRBJ2-2	17	CASSPPVAGTNTGELFF	TGTGCCAGCAGCCCCCCGGTTGCGGGAACGAACACCGGGGAGCTGTTTTTT
.	.	TRBV6-2/TRBV6-3	TRBJ1-1	14	CASNPGAKVTEAFF	TGTGCCAGCAACCCGGGGGCCAAGGTCACTGAAGCTTTCTTT
.	.	TRBV5-1	TRBJ2-2	15	CASSPDTSNAGELFF	TGCGCCAGCAGCCCCGACACCTCGAACGCCGGGGAGCTGTTTTTT
.	.	TRBV5-4	TRBJ2-3	15	CASSRQAGRTDTQYF	TGTGCCAGCAGCCGACAAGCGGGCCGCACAGATACGCAGTATTTT
.	.	TRBV11-3	TRBJ2-1	14	CASSSRAAYNEQFF	TGTGCCAGCAGCTCGAGGGCCGCTTACAATGAGCAGTTCTTC
TRBD1	.	TRBV5-4	TRBJ2-6	17	CASRTGTGSSGANVLTF	TGTGCCAGCAGGACCGGGACAGGGTCTTCTGGGGCCAACGTCCTGACTTTC
.	.	TRBV3-1/TRBV3-2	TRBJ1-4	13	CASSQVGNEKLFF	TGTGCCAGCAGCCAAGTCGGGAATGAAAAACTGTTTTTT
.	.	TRBV9	TRBJ2-3	14	CASNRDSLTDTQYF	TGTGCCAGCAACCGGGACTCTCTCACAGATACGCAGTATTTT
.	.	TRBV19	TRBJ2-5	14	CASSSPGVQETQYF	TGTGCCAGTAGTAGCCCAGGGGTACAAGAGACCCAGTACTTC
TRBD2	.	TRBV5-1	TRBJ2-3	17	CASSSGLAGGPTDTQYF	TGCGCCAGCAGCTCGGGACTAGCGGGAGGGCCGACAGATACGCAGTATTTT
.	.	TRBV7-2	TRBJ2-7	15	CASSHNGGQTYEQYF	TGTGCCAGCAGCCACAACGGCGGCCAGACCTACGAGCAGTACTTC
.	once	TRBV6-4	TRBJ2-3	11	CASSVGDTQYF	TGTGCCAGCAGTGTCGGGGATACGCAGTATTTT
TRBD1	.	TRBV9	TRBJ2-1	15	CASSVAGTGDNEQFF	TGTGCCAGCAGCGTAGCAGGGACAGGGGACAATGAGCAGTTCTTC
TRBD1	.	TRBV7-9	TRBJ1-4	14	CASSRTGVEEKLFF	TGTGCCAGCAGCAGAACAGGGGTTGAAGAAAAACTGTTTTTT
.	.	TRBV30	TRBJ2-4	15	CAWSRAGAVGDIQYF	TGTGCCTGGAGTCGGGCTGGGGCGGTTGGTGACATTCAGTACTTC
.	.	TRBV12-1	TRBJ2-1	12	CARDTSYNEQFF	TGTGCCAGAGACACTAGCTACAATGAGCAGTTCTTC
.	.	TRBV7-2	TRBJ1-5	14	CASSPGQYNQPQHF	TGTGCCAGCAGCCCTGGACAGTACAATCAGCCCCAGCATTTT